The following is a T cell receptor beta chain sequence with its context. The antigen remains unidentified. Germline lookup yields CDR1 SEHNR and CDR2 FQNEAQ (reference sequence). CDR3 length equals 14 residues. The trim removed 5 bases at V and 2 bases at J, leaving 6 bases unmatched. These data come from a study of identical twins. MiXCR, applied by TCRdb to the 5' RACE reads, yields one record per CDR3 protein. This table holds hundreds of thousands of distinct CDR3 sequences, 12% found once. Study findings and constraints: Twins' excess sharing was less marked for out-of-frame beta sequences. The study drew conclusions from cross-sectional statistical analysis, not from following the same donors.

This same sample was also part of a study on yellow fever vaccine responses in identical twins.

The specimen was CD8+ T cells sorted from blood. The chain employs TRBV7-9 and TRBJ2-7; TRBD1 aligns across 7 bases. This TCR was recovered from a woman aged 18-29 years in good health. The CDR3 nucleotides read TGTGCCAGCAGCCCAGGACAGGCCGCCTACGAGCAGTACGTC. Translation: CASSPGQAAYEQYV.